One sample yielded the 7 T cell receptor beta chains listed below, sequenced in a study of blood T cell repertoires in COVID-19. Clones were read by immunoSEQ multiplex PCR, and TCRdb kept only the in-frame ones, dropping some. The sample lists over 300,000 clones, roughly 90% occurring once. The sequenced sample was PBMCs or T cells enriched from blood (not recorded which). All receptors derive from a woman aged 25-40 years with acute COVID-19.

This clone was counted a few times. The chain joins TRBV10-3 to TRBJ2-7; no clear D gene. The germline CDR1 and CDR2 sequences are ENHRY and SYGVKD. The CDR3 consists of 11 residues. V dropped 6 bases and J dropped 7 bases, with 10 bases sitting between them. The CDR3 is CAISPGEEQYF. The CDR3 DNA sequence: TGTGCCATCAGCCCTGGAGAGGAGCAGTACTTC.

The gene calls are TRBV2 and TRBJ2-1; 13 bases map to TRBD2. The V and J ends lost 6 bases and 6 bases, in that order; junction bases with no gene match: 8. The CDR3 totals 16 residues. The V gene's germline CDR1 is SNHLY and CDR2 FYNNEI. CDR3 DNA: TGTGCCAGCAGCGTACTAGCGGGGGGGCAGGGCAATGAGCAGTTCTTC. It is translated as CASSVLAGGQGNEQFF.

On this clone itself: The sample contains more than one DNA sequence encoding this CDR3. This sequence joins TRBV18 and TRBJ1-5; 8 bases align to TRBD1. Per germline, CDR1 KGHSH and CDR2 LQKENI. J gave up 2 bases and V 3 bases, and 3 bases lay outside the gene matches. The CDR3 consists of 15 residues. This chain's CDR3 is CASSPDRGGNQPQHF. The CDR3 DNA reads as TGTGCCAGCTCACCTGACAGGGGTGGCAATCAGCCCCAGCATTTT.

This sequence joins TRBV6-5 and TRBJ2-2; 7 bases line up with TRBD1. J lost 2 bases, V lost 6 bases, and 6 bases had no gene match. From germline, CDR1 is MNHEY and CDR2 SVGAGI. The CDR3 extends over 15 amino acids. The CDR3 sequence: CASSYGDRNTGELFF. The CDR3 bases are TGTGCCAGCAGCTACGGGGACAGAAACACCGGGGAGCTGTTTTTT.

This sequence joins TRBV7-9 and TRBJ2-1; 9 bases align to TRBD1. The CDR3 totals 14 residues. Trimming at V came to 8 bases and at J to 7 bases, leaving 9 bases not matched to a gene. Germline V gene sequence: CDR1 SEHNR, CDR2 FQNEAQ (reference sequence). The CDR3 loop reads CASGADRGKNEQFF. In DNA form, the CDR3 reads TGTGCCAGCGGTGCGGACAGGGGAAAAAATGAGCAGTTCTTC. The full variable domain, its missing parts supplied by reference TRBV7-9 and TRBJ2-1, is DTGVSQNPRHKITKRGQNVTFRCDPISEHNRLYWYRQTLGQGPEFLTYFQNEAQLEKSRLLSDRFSAERPKGSFSTLEIQRTEQGDSAMYLCASGADRGKNEQFFGPGTRLTVL.

V and J are TRBV5-1 and TRBJ2-7, with TRBD2 matching over 12 bases. V lost 10 bases to trimming and J lost 7 bases; unmatched junction nucleotides: 6. The CDR3 length is 12 residues. CDR1 and CDR2 (germline): SGHRS, YFSETQ. The CDR3 DNA is TGCGCCTCAACTAGCGGGGGGTTTGAGCAGTACTTC. It specifies CASTSGGFEQYF.

This chain links TRBV6-1 with TRBJ2-7; D is possibly TRBD2 (6 bases). Germline assignment: CDR1 MNHNS and CDR2 SASEGT. Between the trimmed V and J ends, which lost 3 bases and 2 bases, there was a span of 17 bases. The CDR3 is 16 residues long. The CDR3 sequence is CASSDRGRELPYEQYF. In DNA, the CDR3 is TGTGCCAGCAGTGACCGGGGACGGGAGCTGCCCTACGAGCAGTACTTC.